The clone carrying this T cell receptor (beta chain) has a handful of counts. Unique molecular identifiers tagged the TCRbeta library. TCRdb re-derived calls from the PCR reads in MiXCR, one entry per CDR3 protein. Among some 200,000 distinct CDR3 sequences, around 9.5% were seen once, and the ten largest hold approximately 6.2%. These data belong to a study of T-cell reconstitution after alpha-beta-depleted transplantation in children. V was clipped by 7 bases and J by 3 bases, with 13 bases between them. Germline values: CDR1 SGHRS, CDR2 YFSETQ. The CDR3 is 13 residues long. The starting material was PBMCs from the stem cell graft donor, obtained from the stem cell graft. The receptor was derived from a human donor who donated a stem cell graft to a child with acute lymphoblastic leukemia. This chain joins TRBV5-1 and TRBJ1-1; D might be TRBD1 (6 bases). CDR3 protein: CASRQTGYTEAFF. As DNA, the CDR3 is TGCGCCAGCCGCCAAACAGGGTACACTGAAGCTTTCTTT. Looking up the rest from reference TRBV5-1 and TRBJ1-1 gives the full variable domain: KAGVTQTPRYLIKTRGQQVTLSCSPISGHRSVSWYQQTPGQGLQFLFEYFSETQRNKGNFPGRFSGRQFSNSRSEMNVSTLELGDSALYLCASRQTGYTEAFFGQGTRLTVV.